The 18 T cell receptor beta chains listed next were all sequenced from one sample in a study of a mutant IDH1 vaccine in newly diagnosed glioma. Using immunoSEQ multiplex PCR, the repertoire was profiled, and TCRdb retains in-frame clones only, with some absent. Counted here are about 92,000 clones, about four fifths occurring once; the ten biggest clones make up roughly 7.1%. Specified time point: baseline, week 1 (first vaccination visit). The treatment was: pre-vaccination baseline after standard-of-care therapy. The specimen comprised PBMCs, sampled from a glioma patient treated with radiotherapy, temozolomide or both. Receptors originate from a woman aged 50 to 60 with glioma.

This clone appeared once. The rearrangement uses TRBV6-5 and TRBJ2-7; D is unresolved. Trimming removed 3 bases from V and 0 bases from J, with 9 bases in between. The germline V gene has CDR1 MNHEY and CDR2 SVGAGI. This CDR3 spans 14 amino acids. In DNA, the CDR3 is TGTGCCAGCAGTTATGCGGACGGCTCCTACGAGCAGTACTTC. This encodes CASSYADGSYEQYF.

This clone showed up just a few times. The rearrangement links TRBV6-5 to TRBJ1-1; no firm D call. Germline values: CDR1 MNHEY, CDR2 SVGAGI. Trimming removed 2 bases from V and 1 base from J, with 2 bases in between. The length of the CDR3 is 12 residues. The CDR3 loop is CASSYRNTEAFF. The CDR3 DNA sequence: TGTGCCAGCAGTTACCGGAACACTGAAGCTTTCTTT.

This chain connects TRBV7-8 to TRBJ1-5; the D gene is possibly TRBD1 (6 bases). The ends were cut back, 5 bases at V and 0 bases at J, with 14 bases in the middle. Germline CDR1 SGHVS, CDR2 FQNEAQ. There are 16 residues in the CDR3. CDR3 region: CASSILQGNSNQPQHF. The CDR3 nucleotides are TGTGCCAGCAGCATTTTACAGGGAAATAGCAATCAGCCCCAGCATTTT. Supplemented by reference TRBV7-8 and TRBJ1-5, the full variable domain reads GAGVSQSPRYKVAKRGQDVALRCDPISGHVSLFWYQQALGQGPEFLTYFQNEAQLDKSGLPSDRFFAERPEGSVSTLKIQRTQQEDSAVYLCASSILQGNSNQPQHFGDGTRLSIL.

The chain links TRBV10-2 to TRBJ2-7; D unresolved. In germline, CDR1 is WSHSY, CDR2 SAAADI. The CDR3 loop spans 14 amino acids. Trimming took off 0 bases at V and 3 bases at J, with 9 bases between the two ends. CDR3 nucleotides: TGCGCCAGCAGTGAGTCGACGGGCAGCTACGAGCAGTACTTC. Protein sequence: CASSESTGSYEQYF.

This clone occurred once. This rearrangement joins TRBV10-3 to TRBJ1-1, with TRBD1 matching 9 bases. The CDR3 is 13 amino acids. Germline V gene lookup returns CDR1 ENHRY and CDR2 SYGVKD. Germline trimming cut 11 bases from V and 6 bases from J; bases unmatched to any gene: 10. The CDR3 nucleotides read TGTGCCGTAACTACAGGGGGCGCTTCTGAAGCTTTCTTT. Its translation: CAVTTGGASEAFF.

The CDR3 loop reads CASSLLSQGGTEAFF. In nucleotides, the CDR3 is TGTGCCAGTAGCCTCCTTAGCCAGGGTGGAACTGAAGCTTTCTTT. The rearrangement joins TRBV19 to TRBJ1-1, with D possibly being TRBD1 (5 bases). The V and J ends lost 6 bases and 5 bases respectively, with 19 bases between them. Per germline, CDR1 LNHDA and CDR2 SQIVND (reference sequence). This CDR3 has 15 amino acids.

The chain employs TRBV5-5 and TRBJ2-7; weak D call: TRBD2 (5 bases). Germline V CDR1 and CDR2: SGHKS, YYEKEE (reference sequence). The CDR3 contains 15 residues. V was shortened by 2 bases and J by 2 bases, with 14 bases between the two germline ends. The CDR3 loop reads CASSFGEAVTYEQYF. CDR3 in DNA: TGTGCCAGCAGCTTTGGAGAAGCGGTAACCTACGAGCAGTACTTC.

This clone was counted a single time. The chain employs TRBV7-2 and TRBJ1-1; weak D call: TRBD1 (5 bases). Per germline, CDR1 SGHTA and CDR2 FQGNSA. The V gene lost 5 bases and the J gene lost 4 bases, with 11 bases spanning the gap. The CDR3 has 13 amino acids. The DNA of the CDR3 is TGTGCCAGCAGCCAGGGAGTGGGCACTGAAGCTTTCTTT. Its protein product is CASSQGVGTEAFF.

In the case of this clone: At one of its ends the junction is not consistent with the germline gene, which may arise from a read error. This sequence joins TRBV7-7 and TRBJ2-5; D gene ambiguous. Germline assignment: CDR1 SSHAT and CDR2 FNYEAQ (reference sequence). The CDR3 length is 13 residues. The DNA of the CDR3 is TGTGCTAGCAGTTGGACCCCCCGAGAGACCCAGTACTTC. It encodes CASSWTPRETQYF.

The chain uses TRBV19 and TRBJ1-4, with D perhaps TRBD1 (5 bases). The V gene lost 4 bases and the J gene lost 13 bases, with 13 bases spanning the gap. Germline loops: CDR1 LNHDA, CDR2 SQIVND (reference sequence). The CDR3 contains 12 residues. CDR3 sequence (DNA): TGTGCCAGTAGTACCGACAGTCTTACACTGTTTTTT. It codes for CASSTDSLTLFF.

The CDR3 loop is CASSPTGGNTEAFF. As DNA, the CDR3 is TGTGCCAGCTCACCTACTGGGGGAAACACTGAAGCTTTCTTT. This sequence joins TRBV18 and TRBJ1-1, with D possibly being TRBD1 (5 bases). The ends were cut back, 3 bases at V and 2 bases at J, with 10 bases in the middle. Germline CDR1 reads KGHSH; CDR2 reads LQKENI. There are 14 residues in the CDR3.

The rearrangement joins TRBV6-5 to TRBJ2-3; TRBD2 might be the D (6 bases). The V gene lost 5 bases and the J gene lost 13 bases, with 16 bases spanning the gap. CDR1 and CDR2 (germline): MNHEY, SVGAGI. The CDR3 totals 12 residues. The CDR3 region has the DNA TGTGCCAGCAGTATTCCTCCCGGCGGGGAGTATTTT. It encodes CASSIPPGGEYF.

This rearrangement joins TRBV19 to TRBJ1-1; D possibly corresponds to TRBD1 (5 bases). Trimming removed 1 base from V and 0 bases from J, with 9 bases in between. CDR3 length: 15 residues. Germline CDR1 is LNHDA and CDR2 is SQIVND (reference sequence). The CDR3 DNA reads as TGTGCCAGTAGTATAGCAGGGCAGATGAACACTGAAGCTTTCTTT. Protein: CASSIAGQMNTEAFF.

The V gene is TRBV7-9, the J gene TRBJ2-7; TRBD2 agrees at 10 bases. Trimming took 5 bases from V and 1 from J; bases not matched to a gene: 5. There are 15 residues in the CDR3. The V gene's germline CDR1 is SEHNR and CDR2 FQNEAQ (reference sequence). CDR3 nucleotides: TGTGCCAGCAGCAGGACTAGCGGAGGGTCCTACGAGCAGTACTTC. Residues: CASSRTSGGSYEQYF.

This chain uses TRBV4-3 with TRBJ1-1, with 7 bases lining up with TRBD1. The germline CDR1 and CDR2 sequences are LGHNA and YSLEER. The junction had 7 bases not matched to a gene; V was cut back by 1 base and J by 5 bases. The CDR3 runs 15 residues. CDR3 DNA sequence: TGCGCCAGCAGCCAAGCCCCGACAGGGAGGACTGAAGCTTTCTTT. It codes for CASSQAPTGRTEAFF.

CDR3 residues: CASSPTGSDSPLHF. CDR3 bases: TGTGCCAGCAGCCCCACAGGGTCGGATTCACCCCTCCACTTT. This chain uses TRBV9 with TRBJ1-6, with D perhaps matching TRBD1 (6 bases). V was cut by 4 bases and J by 8 bases, with 13 bases left in between. This CDR3 comprises 14 residues. In germline, CDR1 is SGDLS, CDR2 YYNGEE.

As DNA, the CDR3 is TGTGCCAGCAGTTTAAAAGGGGACAGCTATTTCCAAGAGACCCAGTACTTC. It encodes CASSLKGDSYFQETQYF. The chain carries TRBV27 and TRBJ2-5, with 7 bases identical to TRBD1. V shed 2 bases and J 1 base; nucleotides not matched to a gene: 10. Germline assignment: CDR1 MNHEY and CDR2 SMNVEV (reference sequence). The CDR3 runs 17 residues.

This clone was counted only a few times. The J gene is TRBJ2-1, the V gene TRBV6-4, with a tentative D call TRBD2 (7 bases). Germline CDR1 and CDR2: MRHNA and SNTAGT. CDR3 length: 15 residues. V lost 0 bases and J 9 bases, leaving 15 bases between the germline ends. The CDR3 DNA sequence: TGTGCCAGCAGTGACTCAAGGGGGGGCCAAAGTGAGCAGTTCTTC. Protein sequence: CASSDSRGGQSEQFF.